This T cell receptor beta chain appears in the sequencing data of a study of regulatory T cells in long-lasting Graves disease. Study-wide results and caveats: Shared public clonotypes totalled about 2,700 in persistent patients, compared with around 880 in new patients. TRBV28, TRBJ1-2 and TRBJ2-5 were favored in persistent disease. The study examined only peripheral blood, not thyroid tissue.

The sample holds many counts of this clonotype. Its antigen is as yet unknown. The CDR3 is 14 residues long. Trimming left V 9 bases short and J 0 bases short, with 12 bases between. From germline, CDR1 is MNHEY and CDR2 SMNVEV (reference sequence). Specified time point: newly diagnosed GD, antithyroid drugs for less than 3 months. PBMC RNA was the source of the TCR library. A peripheral blood sample, roughly 9 milliliters in volume, was drawn into EDTA tubes. Building of the TCR beta libraries involved iRepertoire HTBI primers and Arm-PCR of CDR3 regions. Each CDR3 protein is one row after TCRdb ran MiXCR on the multiplex PCR reads. The sample lists around 400,000 distinct CDR3 sequences, 15% occurring once.

The material sequenced was peripheral blood mononuclear cells (PBMCs), taken at new diagnosis, from a patient treated with antithyroid drugs. This chain uses TRBV27 with TRBJ2-4; D is unresolved. The TCR was taken from a female donor with Graves disease. CDR3 nucleotide sequence: TGTGCCAGAGGGAAAATAGTAGCCAAAAACATTCAGTACTTC. Its translation: CARGKIVAKNIQYF.